This TCR beta chain appears in the sequencing data of a study of CXCR3-negative and CXCR3-positive naive CD8 T cells. About the study: The TRB read total, about 135 million, broke down to about 1.5 +/- 0.3 million reads per library.

Libraries of TRB cDNA were made by 5' RACE and carried UMIs. TCRdb reprocessed the 5' RACE reads and reports one entry per CDR3 protein, with no DNA. The sample shows under 150,000 distinct CDR3 sequences, and around 0.54% sits with its ten largest clones. The study's findings and limits: Similar TRBV-TRBJ usage characterized naive CXCR3-negative and CXCR3-positive cells; memory cells differed. Naive cells positive for CXCR3 carried more hydrophobic TRB CDR3s than CXCR3-negative ones. Fresh PBMCs went into most assays, and CXCR3 expression partly declined after cryopreservation. Memory CD8+ cells showed much lower diversity, while both naive subsets were comparably high.

This CDR3 has 17 amino acids. Comments on this clonotype: Its antigen is undetermined.

This TCR derives from a human donor in good health. Some clones in this sample may be carry-over from other donors' samples. The sequencing sample was made of naive CXCR3+ CD8+ T cells from blood. Subset of the sample: CD45RO-CCR7+CD27+CD95- naive CD8+ T cells expressing CXCR3 (TNR3+). The V call is TRBV12-3 or TRBV12-4, the J call TRBJ2-1; the TRBD2 assignment by TCRdb is unverifiable without DNA. CDR3 sequence: CASSLAAGTIMGDEQFF.